The clone carrying this TCR beta chain was detected ten times or more. This sample is drawn from a study of regulatory T cells in long-lasting Graves disease. Regarding time point: newly diagnosed GD, antithyroid drugs for less than 3 months. Extracted PBMC RNA gave rise to the TCR library. Combining iRepertoire HTBI primers with Arm-PCR of CDR3 regions, the authors built TCR beta libraries. TCRdb called the multiplex PCR reads again in MiXCR, with one record for every CDR3 protein. The table has roughly 380,000 distinct CDR3 sequences, 15% to 18% seen once; the top ten hold about a fifth. The germline gives CDR1 MNHNS, CDR2 SASEGT. Between the trimmed V and J ends, which lost 6 bases and 4 bases, there was a span of 15 bases. The CDR3 sequence is 14 residues long.

This chain links TRBV6-1 with TRBJ1-1; no clear D gene. This receptor was taken from a female donor with Graves disease. The starting material was peripheral blood mononuclear cells (PBMCs), obtained at new diagnosis, from a patient treated with antithyroid drugs. CDR3 in DNA: TGTGCCAGCAGGGCCAGGAGGGATAGCACTGAAGCTTTCTTT. Translated: CASRARRDSTEAFF.